Each of the 9 T cell receptor beta chains below was sequenced from the same sample in a study of vaccination effects on CD4 cells after COVID-19. CD4+ T cell isolation took place after 10 days of culture. Either the BNT162b2 or mRNA-1273 vaccine was given to participants in two doses. The data were produced by immunoSEQ multiplex PCR, yet TCRdb's version contains in-frame clones alone and is incomplete. The table records 70,000 or so clones, nearly 75% of them present only once. No antigen is known for these receptors. This specimen was CD4+ T cells from PBMCs cultured without peptide, taken after COVID-19 vaccination. These receptors were obtained from a human donor who received a COVID-19 vaccine.

The V gene is TRBV5-1, the J gene TRBJ1-2; 8 bases line up with TRBD1. This CDR3 has 16 residues. Germline CDR1 and CDR2: SGHRS and YFSETQ. Losses at the gene ends were 0 bases for V and 4 bases for J; bases not matched to a gene: 8. CDR3 nucleotide sequence: TGCGCCAGCAGCTTGGCCGGGACAGGAGATCTCTATGGCTACACCTTC. It codes for CASSLAGTGDLYGYTF.

The rearrangement joins TRBV30 to TRBJ2-1; possibly TRBD1 or TRBD2 for D (5 bases each). V gave up 1 base and J gave up 4 bases, with 5 bases separating them. The CDR3 totals 12 residues. Germline assignment: CDR1 GTSNPN and CDR2 SVGIG (reference sequence). The CDR3: CAWSGGYNEQFF. Here the CDR3 DNA reads TGTGCCTGGAGTGGGGGGTACAATGAGCAGTTCTTC. Combining the CDR3 with reference TRBV30 and TRBJ2-1 gives the whole variable domain SQTIHQWPATLVQPVGSPLSLECTVEGTSNPNLYWYRQAAGRGLQLLFYSVGIGQISSEVPQNLSASRPQDRQFILSSKKLLLSDSGFYLCAWSGGYNEQFFGPGTRLTVL.

The J gene is TRBJ1-6, the V gene TRBV6-5; no clear D. V shed 7 bases and J shed 8 bases, with 18 bases lying between them. The CDR3 extends over 15 amino acids. Looked up from germline, CDR1 is MNHEY and CDR2 is SVGAGI. The DNA for the CDR3 is TGTGCCAGCATTCCCGACTCCGGGTCCGATTCACCCCTCCACTTT. It specifies CASIPDSGSDSPLHF.

The chain is built from TRBV7-9 and TRBJ2-7, with TRBD1 identical over 8 bases. CDR3 size: 15 residues. V dropped 1 base and J dropped 0; count of bases not matched to a gene: 2. Germline V gene data show CDR1 as SEHNR and CDR2 as FQNEAQ (reference sequence). For the CDR3, the DNA is TGTGCCAGCAGCTTAGGAACAGGGGGCTCCTACGAGCAGTACGTC. This translates into CASSLGTGGSYEQYV.

V and J are TRBV4-1 and TRBJ2-5, with a weak D call TRBD2 (5 bases). The V gene's germline CDR1 is MGHRA and CDR2 YSYEKL. The ends were cut back, 1 base at V and 5 bases at J, with 20 bases in the middle. CDR3 length equals 17 residues. CDR3 coding DNA: TGCGCCAGCAGCCAAGTTTCCACTAGTCGGGGTTCGGAGACCCAGTACTTC. It is translated as CASSQVSTSRGSETQYF.

V gene TRBV5-5 combines with J gene TRBJ1-4, with a possible D match to TRBD1 (6 bases). V was shortened by 2 bases and J by 3 bases, with 11 bases between the two germline ends. CDR1 SGHKS and CDR2 YYEKEE come from the germline V gene (reference sequence). The CDR3 spans 15 residues. This CDR3 is CASSFRWGPNEKLFF. CDR3 sequence (DNA): TGTGCCAGCAGCTTCCGTTGGGGGCCTAATGAAAAACTGTTTTTT.

The chain combines TRBV5-6 with TRBJ1-1; D remains unclear. This CDR3 is built from 14 residues. Germline CDR1 reads SGHDT; CDR2 reads YYEEEE. Deletions cut 5 bases from V and 0 bases from J, with 11 bases between. DNA of the CDR3: TGTGCCAGCAGGGTCAGGAGTTTGAACACTGAAGCTTTCTTT. Its translation is CASRVRSLNTEAFF.

The CDR3 is CASSTRYRGQNTEAFF. DNA for the CDR3: TGTGCCAGCAGCACCCGATACAGGGGCCAGAACACTGAAGCTTTCTTT. The chain employs TRBV21-1 and TRBJ1-1; the listed D gene, TRBD1, was not tested against the DNA. TRBV21-1 is an annotated pseudogene. The CDR3 totals 16 residues.

V is TRBV5-6 and J is TRBJ2-1, with 9 bases lining up with TRBD1. The CDR3 is made up of 14 amino acids. The V and J ends lost 4 bases and 8 bases, in that order; junction bases with no gene match: 7. Germline-derived CDR1 and CDR2 are SGHDT and YYEEEE. The CDR3 DNA is TGTGCCAGCAGCCGGACAGGGGAAGGCTATGAGCAGTTCTTC. Translating gives CASSRTGEGYEQFF.